This T cell receptor (beta chain) emerged from a study of monozygotic twins with inflammatory bowel disease. Germline assignment: CDR1 SGHRS and CDR2 YFSETQ. This CDR3 comprises 13 residues. TCRdb re-called the 5' RACE reads; every CDR3 protein appears as one record, without DNA. The sample holds about 210,000 distinct CDR3 sequences. The J gene is TRBJ1-1, the V gene TRBV5-1; TCRdb's D gene call, TRBD1, goes unchecked for lack of DNA. Sequencing was performed on blood. This TCR was sampled from a human donor with ulcerative colitis or Crohn's disease, or a healthy co-twin of an affected twin (not recorded which). CDR3 residues: CASRGQENTEAFF.